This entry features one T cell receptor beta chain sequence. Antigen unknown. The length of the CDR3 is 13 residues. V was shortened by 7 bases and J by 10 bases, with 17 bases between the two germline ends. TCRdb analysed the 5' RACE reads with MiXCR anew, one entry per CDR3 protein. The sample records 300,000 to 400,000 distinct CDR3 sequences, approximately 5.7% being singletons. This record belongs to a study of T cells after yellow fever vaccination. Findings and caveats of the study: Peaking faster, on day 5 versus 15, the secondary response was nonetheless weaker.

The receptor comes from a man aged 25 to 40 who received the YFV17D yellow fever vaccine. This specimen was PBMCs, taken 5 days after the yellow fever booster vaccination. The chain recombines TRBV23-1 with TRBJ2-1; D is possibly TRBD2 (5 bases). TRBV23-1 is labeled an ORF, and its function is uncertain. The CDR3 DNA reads TGCGCCAGCACCGACTTGTCCCCGGGGGAGCAGTTCTTC. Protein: CASTDLSPGEQFF.